The 25 T cell receptor beta chains in this list originate from one sample, sequenced in a study of post-analysis software for immune sequencing data. Unique-molecular-identifier-tagged TCR beta cDNA libraries were used. TCRdb independently ran MiXCR on the PCR reads; one entry per CDR3 protein. The table shows about 570,000 distinct CDR3 sequences, with around 34% occurring only once. These receptors have no known antigen. Study-level results: There were five or six TRBV segments more frequent in patients than controls, and TRBV5-6, TRBV5-1 and TRBV20-1 were among them.

The sequencing sample was made of blood. Receptors originate from a girl younger than 18 with multiple sclerosis.

With regard to this clonotype: Sequence at one end of the junction differs from germline and may be a read error. The chain is built from TRBV6-4 and TRBJ2-2; D might be TRBD1 or TRBD2, each matching 5 bases. From germline, CDR1 is MRHNA and CDR2 SNTAGT. This CDR3 is built from 16 residues. This CDR3 is CAGSIAGTPRPGELFF. In nucleotides, the CDR3 is TGTGCCGGCAGTATAGCCGGGACGCCGAGGCCCGGGGAGCTGTTTTTT.

The genes are TRBV9 and TRBJ1-2; TRBD1 might be the D (5 bases). Trimming shortened V by 6 bases and J by 0 bases, and 21 bases separated the two germline ends. CDR1 is SGDLS, CDR2 YYNGEE, per germline. The CDR3 totals 17 residues. CDR3 loop: CASTGPSGDGSNYGYTF. CDR3 DNA: TGTGCCAGCACGGGACCGAGTGGTGACGGCTCTAACTATGGCTACACCTTC.

The J gene is TRBJ2-1, the V gene TRBV2; 9 nucleotides line up with TRBD1. The J segment lost 7 bases and the V segment lost 7 bases, leaving 8 bases of the junction unmatched. The CDR3 loop spans 14 amino acids. Germline CDR1 reads SNHLY; CDR2 reads FYNNEI. The CDR3: CASNDRGRRNEQFF. The CDR3 bases are TGTGCCAGCAATGACAGGGGGAGGCGGAATGAGCAGTTCTTC.

The chain joins TRBV6-2 or TRBV6-3 to TRBJ2-2, with TRBD2 identical over 9 bases. The V and J ends lost 6 bases and 4 bases, in that order; junction bases with no gene match: 3. Germline values: CDR1 MNHEY, CDR2 SVGEGT. The CDR3 contains 14 residues. CDR3 nucleotides: TGTGCCAGCAGGCGGGGGGGAAGCACCGGGGAGCTGTTTTTT. Encoded protein: CASRRGGSTGELFF.

This chain links TRBV29-1 with TRBJ2-1; 12 bases are shared with TRBD2. Per germline, CDR1 SQVTM and CDR2 ANQGSEA. V shed 1 base and J 1 base; nucleotides not matched to a gene: 8. The CDR3 consists of 18 residues. CDR3 nucleotide sequence: TGCAGCGTTGAAGGGGCGCGACTAGCGGGGGAGTCCTACAATGAGCAGTTCTTC. It translates to CSVEGARLAGESYNEQFF.

This sequence joins TRBV6-2 or TRBV6-3 and TRBJ2-7, with 8 bases aligning to TRBD1. Germline V gene sequence: CDR1 MNHEY, CDR2 SVGEGT. The CDR3 has 16 residues. V dropped 8 bases and J dropped 0; count of bases not matched to a gene: 12. The CDR3: CASHSGTGHSSYEQYF. The DNA of the CDR3 is TGTGCCAGCCATAGTGGGACAGGCCATAGCTCCTACGAGCAGTACTTC.

J is TRBJ1-4 and V is TRBV3-1; 8 bases line up with TRBD1. After removal of 4 bases from V and 10 bases from J, the junction contained 11 bases not matched to a gene. The CDR3 spans 15 residues. CDR1 and CDR2 from the germline V gene are LGHDT and YNNKEL (reference sequence). The CDR3: CASSPGSQGEGKLFF. The DNA for the CDR3 is TGTGCCAGCAGCCCAGGGTCACAGGGGGAAGGAAAACTGTTTTTT.

This clonotype turned up a few times. The chain carries TRBV20-1 and TRBJ2-3, with D tentatively TRBD2 (6 bases). Trimming took 5 bases from V and 10 from J, leaving 19 bases between them. The CDR3 sequence is 13 residues long. Germline CDR1 is DFQATT and CDR2 is SNEGSKA (reference sequence). The CDR3 bases are TGCAGTGCTGGCTTCCAGGGCAGGGAGGCGCAGTATTTT. Translated: CSAGFQGREAQYF.

This clonotype was detected only a few times. The chain carries TRBV6-5 and TRBJ1-2; 7 bases line up with TRBD1. The germline gives CDR1 MNHEY, CDR2 SVGAGI. CDR3 size: 13 residues. The V segment lost 7 bases and the J segment 7 bases; nucleotides outside the gene matches: 9. In DNA form, the CDR3 reads TGTGCCAGCACCGACAGGGTGGGTGGTGGCTACACCTTC. Its protein product is CASTDRVGGGYTF.

Ten or more counts support this clonotype. Relative to the germline gene, one junction end is altered; a read error may explain this. The genes are TRBV10-3 and TRBJ1-2, with D perhaps TRBD1 (6 bases). In germline, CDR1 is ENHRY, CDR2 SYGVKD. The CDR3 covers 13 residues. As DNA, the CDR3 is TGTGCCATCGGTGACAGGCAGGGGTATGGCTACACCTTC. It specifies CAIGDRQGYGYTF.

The genes are TRBV10-2 and TRBJ2-1, with D possibly being TRBD2 (5 bases). V dropped 4 bases and J dropped 6 bases, with 13 bases sitting between them. Germline CDR1 and CDR2: WSHSY and SAAADI. CDR3 length equals 14 residues. CDR3 residues: CASSAIEGVNEQFF. CDR3 DNA sequence: TGCGCCAGCAGTGCTATCGAGGGTGTCAATGAGCAGTTCTTC.

Details on this clonotype: A read error may be the cause here, since a much bigger clone is one base away. This rearrangement joins TRBV7-2 to TRBJ2-7; D gene ambiguous. V shed 5 bases and J shed 0 bases, with 11 bases lying between them. The CDR3 runs to 14 residues. Germline assignment: CDR1 SGHTA and CDR2 FQGNSA. Here the CDR3 reads CTSSQQPGSYEQYF. The DNA for the CDR3 is TGTACCAGCAGCCAACAGCCCGGCTCCTACGAGCAGTACTTC.

The chain uses TRBV12-5 and TRBJ2-7; a weak D match, TRBD1 (6 bases). CDR1 and CDR2 (germline): LGHNT, FRNRAP. CDR3 length: 19 residues. V gave up 2 bases and J gave up 3 bases, with 26 bases separating them. In nucleotides, the CDR3 is TGTGCTAGTGGTTTGCTCCCCTCCCTCCTACAGGGAAGGGACTACGAGCAGTACTTC. This encodes CASGLLPSLLQGRDYEQYF.

For the CDR3, the DNA is TGTGCCAGCAGCTATGGCGGTAGCGAGCAGTACTTC. Translation gives CASSYGGSEQYF. V is TRBV5-6 and J is TRBJ2-5; D remains unclear. The J call is uncertain, as TRBJ2-7 better fits the DNA end. Germline CDR1 SGHDT, CDR2 YYEEEE. This CDR3 is built from 12 residues.

This clonotype was counted between two and nine times. The chain has TRBV11-2 and TRBJ2-5; 7 nucleotides agree with TRBD1. Unmatched junction bases numbered 15, after V lost 5 bases and J lost 9 bases. The V gene's germline CDR1 is SGHAT and CDR2 FQNNGV. The CDR3 is 15 residues long. CDR3 nucleotide sequence: TGTGCCAGCAGCCTAGGGACAGCCGGCTATTCTGCCCAGTACTTC. Its translation: CASSLGTAGYSAQYF.

The rearrangement joins TRBV21-1 to TRBJ1-4. TRBV21-1 is reported as a pseudogene. The CDR3 has 12 residues. The CDR3 protein is CASSKGGEKLFF. DNA of the CDR3: TGTGCCAGCAGCAAAGGAGGGGAAAAACTGTTTTTT.

This clonotype was observed a handful of times. The gene calls are TRBV5-1 and TRBJ1-2, with TRBD1 identical over 12 bases. V was pared by 2 bases and J by 8 bases, with 10 bases of the junction left unmatched. This CDR3 has 16 residues. Germline V gene lookup returns CDR1 SGHRS and CDR2 YFSETQ. For the CDR3, the DNA is TGCGCCAGCAGCTTCGGGACAGGGGGCTTAACGGACGGCTACACCTTC. Amino acid sequence: CASSFGTGGLTDGYTF.

This clonotype was observed a few times. The rearrangement joins TRBV20-1 to TRBJ2-7; 7 bases fit TRBD1. The germline V gene encodes CDR1 DFQATT and CDR2 SNEGSKA (reference sequence). This CDR3 is 15 amino acids long. V dropped 0 bases and J dropped 0; count of bases not matched to a gene: 5. CDR3 residues: CSAREGPGGSYEQYF. The CDR3 coding sequence is TGCAGTGCTAGAGAGGGTCCAGGGGGCTCCTACGAGCAGTACTTC.

This chain joins TRBV9 and TRBJ2-3, with TRBD2 identical over 8 bases. V lost 0 bases, J lost 4 bases, and 10 bases stayed unmatched. The CDR3 is made up of 17 amino acids. Germline CDR1 reads SGDLS; CDR2 reads YYNGEE. Written as DNA, the CDR3 is TGTGCCAGCAGCGTAGATAGGCTAGCGGGTCCCGCAGATACGCAGTATTTT. It encodes CASSVDRLAGPADTQYF.

Remarks on this clonotype: The junction departs from germline at one end; a sequencing error may be responsible. The chain couples TRBV6-5 to TRBJ2-1; D gene uncertain. The CDR3 has 17 amino acids. Germline values: CDR1 MNHEY, CDR2 SVGAGI. The CDR3: CTSSYSVIRARANEQFF. The CDR3 nucleotides read TGTACCAGCAGTTACTCCGTCATCCGAGCGAGAGCCAATGAGCAGTTCTTC.

CDR3 protein: CASSRQLLGANVLTF. In DNA, the CDR3 is TGTGCCAGCAGTCGCCAGTTGCTGGGGGCCAACGTCCTGACTTTC. The chain couples TRBV2 to TRBJ2-6; D uncertain. The CDR3 is 15 residues long. Germline CDR1 reads SNHLY; CDR2 reads FYNNEI. The V and J ends lost 5 bases and 4 bases respectively, with 12 bases between them.

The V gene is TRBV10-3, the J gene TRBJ2-5; 8 bases match TRBD1. The J call may be wrong; the DNA end is better matched by TRBJ2-7. There are 13 residues in the CDR3. Germline CDR1 and CDR2: ENHRY and SYGVKD. The chain's CDR3 is CAISGDRIYEQYF. The CDR3 DNA reads TGTGCCATCAGTGGGGACAGGATTTACGAGCAGTACTTC.

Here the CDR3 DNA reads TGTGCCAGCAGCAAATGGACAGGGCGAGATCAGCCCCAGCATTTT. Translating it yields CASSKWTGRDQPQHF. J is TRBJ1-5 and V is TRBV9; 8 nucleotides align to TRBD1. This CDR3 is built from 15 residues. The junction had 8 bases not matched to a gene; V was cut back by 4 bases and J by 5 bases. Germline lookup yields CDR1 SGDLS and CDR2 YYNGEE.

This clonotype was counted between two and nine times. The chain is built from TRBV7-2 and TRBJ2-3, with 12 bases fitting TRBD2. CDR3 length equals 20 residues. CDR1 and CDR2 (germline): SGHTA, FQGNSA. V dropped 3 bases and J dropped 1; count of bases not matched to a gene: 14. CDR3 DNA sequence: TGTGCCAGCAGCTTCTATCCGGGACTAGCGGGTAATCTCGGCACAGATACGCAGTATTTT. It is translated as CASSFYPGLAGNLGTDTQYF.

This clonotype was detected a few times. The rearrangement links TRBV13 to TRBJ2-1; 7 positions agree with TRBD1. Trimming at V came to 5 bases and at J to 3 bases, leaving 7 bases not matched to a gene. This CDR3 has 15 amino acids. CDR1 and CDR2 (germline): PRHDT, FYEKMQ (reference sequence). The CDR3 loop is CASSPAGGFYNEQFF. The CDR3 DNA sequence: TGTGCCAGCAGCCCAGCAGGGGGATTCTACAATGAGCAGTTCTTC.